This T cell receptor beta chain was recorded in a study of CD8 T cells in ankylosing spondylitis. The sample holds a few counts of this clonotype. What it binds is not known. V lost 0 bases to trimming and J lost 3 bases, with 15 bases between them. The germline gives CDR1 SGHRS, CDR2 YFSETQ. CDR3 length equals 16 residues. TCRdb analysed the 5' RACE reads with MiXCR anew, one entry per CDR3 protein. The profile shows about 160,000 distinct CDR3 sequences, approximately 48% of them singletons. Study results and caveats: A motif in TCR beta, a set of eight highly homologous variants, appeared characteristic of ankylosing spondylitis blood. There was reportedly significant enrichment of clones that were disease-linked in matched ankylosing spondylitis synovial fluid.

The sample consisted of synovial fluid, either unsorted or a sorted T cell fraction (not recorded which). The source of this sequence is a male donor with ankylosing spondylitis. V is TRBV5-1 and J is TRBJ1-2; D is possibly TRBD1 (6 bases). The CDR3 DNA is TGCGCCAGCAGCTTGGCCATCTCGGACAGTGACTATGGCTACACCTTC. Its protein product is CASSLAISDSDYGYTF.